This T cell receptor beta chain was documented in a study of cytomegalovirus exposure and HLA in healthy donors. Study details: There were 70 million to 95 million unique TCRs (from HLA-typed donors) in an early data release.

PCR employed 60 Vbeta and 13 Jbeta primers. Sequencing was performed with immunoSEQ multiplex PCR; in TCRdb, only in-frame clones are kept and a portion is missing. In the table there are around 100,000 clones, about a tenth of which are singletons. The TCR comes from a middle-aged man in good health and CMV-seropositive. Material for sequencing was PBMCs.

The CDR3 loop reads CASSPVTYANTGELFF. The CDR3 DNA follows: TGCGCCAGCAGTCCAGTGACTTACGCGAACACCGGGGAGCTGTTTTTT. The rearrangement uses TRBV5-1 and TRBJ2-2; D is uncertain. V lost 5 bases, J lost 0 bases, and 14 bases lay in between. CDR1 and CDR2 (germline): SGHRS, YFSETQ. The CDR3 covers 16 residues.